These T cell receptor beta chains were read from a single sample in a study of T cell responses to AZD1222 COVID-19 vaccine. The table came from immunoSEQ multiplex PCR; TCRdb's copy has only in-frame clones and leaves some out. Here the sample spans nearly 110,000 clones, roughly 90% being singletons. The source was peripheral blood, collected on day 0 of AZD1222 vaccination. These receptor sequences come from an adult in good health. CDR3s include the opening cysteine and the closing phenylalanine or tryptophan. Fields, in order: D gene, V gene, CDR3 protein. A D gene is named only where the DNA matches it firmly.

d_call: .
v_call: TRBV7-2
cdr3_aa: CASSPRYSSYNEQFF

d_call: TRBD1
v_call: TRBV9
cdr3_aa: CASSVHRGGNTGELFF

d_call: .
v_call: TRBV7-9
cdr3_aa: CASSLGPDSYEQYF

d_call: TRBD1
v_call: TRBV4-3
cdr3_aa: CASSQQGAGNTEAFF

d_call: .
v_call: TRBV28
cdr3_aa: CASMGRVGTEAFF

d_call: TRBD2
v_call: TRBV5-1
cdr3_aa: CASSLTSGSPNEQFF

d_call: TRBD1
v_call: TRBV10-1
cdr3_aa: CASSSGQGRTEAFF

d_call: .
v_call: TRBV5-1
cdr3_aa: CASSPTSGIRDPMNTEAFF

d_call: .
v_call: TRBV5-1
cdr3_aa: CASSLEGGGGYTF

d_call: .
v_call: TRBV2
cdr3_aa: CASRVGTYEQYF

d_call: .
v_call: TRBV29-1
cdr3_aa: CSERGGYNEQFF

d_call: TRBD2
v_call: TRBV30
cdr3_aa: CAWRTSASTDTQYF

d_call: TRBD1
v_call: TRBV15
cdr3_aa: CATSGQGAFMDEQYF

d_call: TRBD1
v_call: TRBV18
cdr3_aa: CASSPGTGSGNTIYF

d_call: TRBD1
v_call: TRBV5-1
cdr3_aa: CASSLVGTGDLNNSPLHF

d_call: .
v_call: TRBV18
cdr3_aa: CASSPGTFDGEQYF

d_call: TRBD1
v_call: TRBV24-1
cdr3_aa: CATSGRQGNPDYNEQFF

d_call: .
v_call: TRBV7-9
cdr3_aa: CASSPVGEKLFF

d_call: TRBD1
v_call: TRBV19
cdr3_aa: CATDQGTGRSDTQYF

d_call: TRBD2
v_call: TRBV27
cdr3_aa: CASSPQRELNEQYF

d_call: .
v_call: TRBV6-2/TRBV6-3
cdr3_aa: CASSYSDIGPMGGYTF

d_call: .
v_call: TRBV6-2/TRBV6-3
cdr3_aa: CASSYSLGGQPQHF

d_call: .
v_call: TRBV19
cdr3_aa: CASSPVMNTEAFF

d_call: .
v_call: TRBV12-3/TRBV12-4
cdr3_aa: CASSLAFLYGYTF

d_call: TRBD1
v_call: TRBV9
cdr3_aa: CASSSQDRGEGYTF

d_call: TRBD1
v_call: TRBV5-6
cdr3_aa: CASSRQGDEQYF

d_call: TRBD1
v_call: TRBV24-1
cdr3_aa: CATSRLNRGIGELFF

d_call: TRBD2
v_call: TRBV5-4
cdr3_aa: CASSGTSGSSHEQYF

d_call: .
v_call: TRBV18
cdr3_aa: CASSPGGSDTEAFF

d_call: TRBD2
v_call: TRBV6-5
cdr3_aa: CASSYSGLDPYEQYF

d_call: .
v_call: TRBV28
cdr3_aa: CASSPNYGYTF

d_call: TRBD2
v_call: TRBV7-2
cdr3_aa: CASSLGPAGGRNEQFF

d_call: TRBD1
v_call: TRBV2
cdr3_aa: CASRLLGQDYGYTF

d_call: .
v_call: TRBV5-1
cdr3_aa: CASSSGQGGATGELFF

d_call: .
v_call: TRBV7-7
cdr3_aa: CASSPPPGTSVCGTQYF

d_call: .
v_call: TRBV7-9
cdr3_aa: CASSYDGVNTEAFF

d_call: .
v_call: TRBV27
cdr3_aa: CASSNRGQYEQYF

d_call: TRBD1
v_call: TRBV10-3
cdr3_aa: CASGQGAGELFF

d_call: .
v_call: TRBV27
cdr3_aa: CASKEGLHTEAFF

d_call: TRBD2
v_call: TRBV13
cdr3_aa: CASSLVLREGYNEQFF

d_call: .
v_call: TRBV5-1
cdr3_aa: CASRNDPRDMNTEAFF

d_call: .
v_call: TRBV12-3/TRBV12-4
cdr3_aa: CASSGTGSHEQYF

d_call: .
v_call: TRBV6-5
cdr3_aa: CASRGQGNTIYF

d_call: .
v_call: TRBV6-6
cdr3_aa: CASSPDSVASYNEQFF

d_call: .
v_call: TRBV19
cdr3_aa: CASSRESAEAFF

d_call: TRBD1
v_call: TRBV9
cdr3_aa: CASSVFRDSQETQYF